The 29 T cell receptor beta chains in this list originate from one sample, sequenced in a study of T cells in Graves' hyperthyroidism and ophthalmopathy. Using RNA transcripts as the source, TCR beta CDR3 regions were amplified. HTBI primers were used for first-round RT-PCR of the TCR CDR3. TCRdb re-analysed the multiplex PCR reads in MiXCR, keeping a single row per CDR3 protein. The table records about 380,000 distinct CDR3 sequences, roughly 14% of them present only once. Material: blood. The receptor source for this set is a man aged 25 to 45 with Graves' hyperthyroidism that later progressed to Graves' ophthalmopathy.

This clonotype was seen at least ten times. The chain combines TRBV2 with TRBJ2-1; D not certain. The CDR3 sequence is 10 residues long. Trimming took off 8 bases at V and 9 bases at J, with 8 bases between the two ends. Germline CDR1 is SNHLY and CDR2 is FYNNEI. This CDR3 is CASCISEQFF. The CDR3 DNA is TGTGCCAGCTGCATATCTGAGCAGTTCTTC.

This clonotype was detected many times. CDR3 sequence: CASKNGQGRDTQYF. The DNA of the CDR3 is TGTGCCAGCAAGAACGGGCAGGGAAGAGATACGCAGTATTTT. This chain joins TRBV2 and TRBJ2-3, with TRBD1 as a possible D gene (5 bases). The CDR3 runs to 14 residues. Germline CDR1 reads SNHLY; CDR2 reads FYNNEI. V dropped 7 bases and J dropped 5 bases, with 16 bases sitting between them. The variable domain in full, with the rest retrieved from reference TRBV2 and TRBJ2-3, is EPEVTQTPSHQVTQMGQEVILRCVPISNHLYFYWYRQILGQKVEFLVSFYNNEISEKSEIFDDQFSVERPDGSNFTLKIRSTKLEDSAMYFCASKNGQGRDTQYFGPGTRLTVL.

This chain connects TRBV3-1 to TRBJ2-7; 10 positions agree with TRBD2. Trimming cost V 0 bases and J 5 bases; bases outside gene matches: 4. The V gene's germline CDR1 is LGHDT and CDR2 YNNKEL (reference sequence). CDR3 length equals 15 residues. CDR3 region: CASSQDLSGGDEQYF. The CDR3 region has the DNA TGTGCCAGCAGCCAAGATTTGAGCGGGGGGGACGAGCAGTACTTC.

This clonotype has a handful of counts. CDR3 bases: TGCAGTGCTGTGACACTAGCGGGCACAGATACGCAGTATTTT. Its protein is CSAVTLAGTDTQYF. This chain joins TRBV20-1 and TRBJ2-3; 8 nucleotides line up with TRBD2. The CDR3 length is 14 residues. Unmatched junction bases numbered 5, after V lost 5 bases and J lost 1 base. CDR1 DFQATT and CDR2 SNEGSKA come from the germline V gene (reference sequence).

This rearrangement joins TRBV24-1 to TRBJ2-3; a possible D gene is TRBD1 (6 bases). Germline V lookup: CDR1 KGHDR, CDR2 SFDVKD. Trimming shortened V by 4 bases and J by 2 bases, and 15 bases separated the two germline ends. CDR3 length: 16 amino acids. The CDR3 sequence is CATSDPGQGYTDTQYF. The CDR3 DNA is TGTGCCACCAGTGACCCGGGACAAGGGTACACAGATACGCAGTATTTT.

This clonotype has ten or more counts. This rearrangement joins TRBV5-1 to TRBJ2-7; a weak D match, TRBD2 (5 bases). Trimming shortened V by 2 bases and J by 1 base, and 7 bases separated the two germline ends. The V gene's germline CDR1 is SGHRS and CDR2 YFSETQ. The CDR3 is made up of 13 amino acids. CDR3 amino acids: CASSFGVSYEQYF. The CDR3 coding sequence is TGCGCCAGCAGCTTCGGGGTATCCTACGAGCAGTACTTC.

The chain has TRBV5-1 and TRBJ1-3; D possibly corresponds to TRBD1 (6 bases). The CDR3 length is 16 residues. From germline, CDR1 is SGHRS and CDR2 YFSETQ. V lost 0 bases and J 7 bases, leaving 17 bases between the germline ends. The CDR3 protein is CASSLGSTRGLNTIYF. DNA of the CDR3: TGCGCCAGCAGCTTGGGTTCTACCAGGGGACTCAACACCATATATTTT.

The chain employs TRBV5-6 and TRBJ2-2; TRBD2 is a possible D gene (5 bases). Germline V gene data show CDR1 as SGHDT and CDR2 as YYEEEE. This CDR3 contains 15 residues. Trimming stripped 4 bases from V and 4 bases from J, with 14 bases between. Here the CDR3 reads CASSPLDGGTGELFF. The CDR3 bases are TGTGCCAGCAGCCCCCTGGACGGAGGCACCGGGGAGCTGTTTTTT.

This clonotype occurred a few times. The chain links TRBV4-1 to TRBJ1-1, with TRBD1 as a possible D gene (6 bases). V lost 6 bases and J lost 0, with 11 bases in between. CDR1 MGHRA and CDR2 YSYEKL come from the germline V gene. This CDR3 comprises 14 residues. The CDR3 reads CASRRDILNTEAFF. The CDR3 region has the DNA TGCGCCAGCAGACGGGACATCCTGAACACTGAAGCTTTCTTT.

This clonotype was counted ten times or more. The chain recombines TRBV12-3 or TRBV12-4 with TRBJ2-7, with unresolved D. V dropped 3 bases and J dropped 1 base, with 7 bases sitting between them. This CDR3 comprises 13 residues. The CDR3 DNA is TGTGCCAGCAGTTTCTGGATTTCCTACGAGCAGTACTTC. Its protein product is CASSFWISYEQYF.

V usage is TRBV10-3 and J usage is TRBJ1-4; 9 bases fit TRBD1. The trim removed 8 bases at V and 5 bases at J, leaving 6 bases unmatched. The CDR3 runs 14 residues. Germline V gives CDR1 ENHRY, CDR2 SYGVKD. CDR3 in amino acids: CAIGTGGINEKLFF. The CDR3 DNA follows: TGTGCCATCGGCACAGGGGGCATAAATGAAAAACTGTTTTTT.

The chain recombines TRBV6-5 with TRBJ2-3; 8 nucleotides align to TRBD1. V shed 3 bases, J shed 7 bases, and the junction held 12 bases outside the gene matches. Looked up from germline, CDR1 is MNHEY and CDR2 is SVGAGI. The CDR3 loop spans 16 amino acids. The CDR3 region is CASSYSGRGPVNTQYF. Here the CDR3 DNA reads TGTGCCAGCAGTTATTCAGGCAGGGGGCCGGTAAATACGCAGTATTTT.

The V gene is TRBV20-1, the J gene TRBJ2-3; no reliable D call. CDR3 size: 10 residues. The germline gives CDR1 DFQATT, CDR2 SNEGSKA (reference sequence). V was pared by 7 bases and J by 3 bases, with 5 bases between. In DNA, the CDR3 is TGCAGTGAGAGAACAGATACGCAGTATTTT. As protein: CSERTDTQYF.

This clonotype has just a few counts. The V gene is TRBV6-2 or TRBV6-3, the J gene TRBJ2-1, with D possibly TRBD1 on 5 matching bases. CDR1 MNHEY and CDR2 SVGEGT come from the germline V gene. Trimming took off 2 bases at V and 7 bases at J, with 18 bases between the two ends. The CDR3 loop spans 16 amino acids. The CDR3: CASSYPISTSGNEQFF. The CDR3 DNA sequence: TGTGCCAGCAGTTACCCCATTTCAACATCAGGGAATGAGCAGTTCTTC.

The sample holds many counts of this clonotype. The chain recombines TRBV7-9 with TRBJ2-1; TRBD1 is a possible D gene (6 bases). Trimming stripped 5 bases from V and 4 bases from J, with 9 bases between. Germline V gene data show CDR1 as SEHNR and CDR2 as FQNEAQ (reference sequence). The CDR3 is made up of 13 amino acids. The CDR3 bases are TGTGCCAGCAGCAAGGGGGTATACAATGAGCAGTTCTTC. The encoded protein is CASSKGVYNEQFF.

As for this clonotype: A much larger clone lies one base from this, so it may be a read error. As the CDR3 is not closed by the conserved phenylalanine or tryptophan, this likely results from a read error. The chain has TRBV20-1 and TRBJ1-5; no reliable D call. The CDR3 runs to 10 residues. Trimming pared 5 bases from V and 11 bases from J, leaving 10 bases between. Germline V lookup: CDR1 DFQATT, CDR2 SNEGSKA (reference sequence). CDR3 nucleotide sequence: TGCAGTGCTGGGGTCCGGGCCCAGCATCTT. The encoded protein is CSAGVRAQHL.

This clonotype was counted at least ten times. This sequence joins TRBV30 and TRBJ2-7, with TRBD1 matching 8 bases. Per germline, CDR1 GTSNPN and CDR2 SVGIG (reference sequence). The CDR3 totals 12 residues. V was pared by 5 bases and J by 3 bases, with 3 bases of the junction left unmatched. CDR3 DNA: TGTGCCTGGGGACAGGGAGTCTACGAGCAGTACTTC. The encoded protein is CAWGQGVYEQYF.

This clonotype has a count of ten or more. The chain links TRBV7-9 to TRBJ2-2, with 7 positions matching TRBD1. The ends lost 6 bases at V and 0 bases at J; junction bases unmatched: 4. This CDR3 has 15 amino acids. In germline, CDR1 is SEHNR, CDR2 FQNEAQ (reference sequence). Here the CDR3 reads CASSTGTANTGELFF. The CDR3 DNA is TGTGCCAGCAGTACCGGGACAGCGAACACCGGGGAGCTGTTTTTT.

At least ten counts were recorded for this clonotype. V and J are TRBV6-1 and TRBJ2-3; possible D gene TRBD1, 6 bases. CDR3 length equals 15 residues. CDR1 MNHNS and CDR2 SASEGT come from the germline V gene. With 2 bases removed from V and 7 bases from J, the gap between germline ends came to 16 bases. The CDR3 nucleotides read TGTGCCAGCAGTGAAATGGCAGGGGCCGTTCATACGCAGTATTTT. Its translation is CASSEMAGAVHTQYF.

This clonotype was seen only a few times. The rearrangement joins TRBV3-1 to TRBJ2-5; 12 positions match TRBD2. V dropped 1 base and J dropped 2; count of bases not matched to a gene: 8. This CDR3 contains 18 residues. CDR1 LGHDT and CDR2 YNNKEL come from the germline V gene (reference sequence). The CDR3 protein is CASSQGLAGDVFQETQYF. The DNA of the CDR3 is TGTGCCAGCAGCCAAGGACTAGCGGGGGATGTGTTTCAAGAGACCCAGTACTTC.

There are many counts of this clonotype. V and J are TRBV20-1 and TRBJ2-5; TRBD2 agrees at 10 bases. V lost 6 bases, J lost 2 bases, and 18 bases stayed unmatched. CDR3 size: 18 residues. Germline V gives CDR1 DFQATT, CDR2 SNEGSKA (reference sequence). This CDR3 reads CSAPRGEPSGGIQETQYF. In DNA form, the CDR3 reads TGCAGTGCCCCCCGGGGAGAGCCTAGCGGGGGAATACAAGAGACCCAGTACTTC.

This clonotype was detected many times. This chain uses TRBV19 with TRBJ2-7, with 9 bases lining up with TRBD1. The CDR3 totals 17 residues. V shed 7 bases, J shed 2 bases, and the junction held 15 bases outside the gene matches. CDR1 LNHDA and CDR2 SQIVND come from the germline V gene (reference sequence). This CDR3 is CASTPPPGTGTPYEQYF. DNA of the CDR3: TGTGCCAGTACGCCGCCCCCCGGGACAGGGACCCCCTACGAGCAGTACTTC.

As concerns this clonotype: The junction does not match germline at one end; this may be a read error. CDR3 nucleotides: TGTGCCAGCGCTCTTTGGGGGAGCACTGAAGTTTTCTTT. Its protein product is CASALWGSTEVFF. This chain connects TRBV12-3 or TRBV12-4 to TRBJ1-1; D might be TRBD1 (5 bases). CDR3 length: 13 residues.

At least ten counts were recorded for this clonotype. The J gene is TRBJ2-5, the V gene TRBV12-3 or TRBV12-4, with D perhaps given as TRBD1 or TRBD2 (6 bases each). This CDR3 is 13 amino acids long. V shed 6 bases and J shed 5 bases, with 13 bases lying between them. The CDR3 loop is CASRLLGGETQYF. The CDR3 DNA reads TGTGCCAGCAGACTACTAGGGGGGGAGACCCAGTACTTC.

This clonotype was picked up many times. The chain employs TRBV2 and TRBJ1-4; D is undetermined. The V and J ends lost 0 bases and 8 bases respectively, with 16 bases between them. CDR1 is SNHLY, CDR2 FYNNEI, per germline. The CDR3 spans 16 residues. For the CDR3, the DNA is TGTGCCAGCAGTGAAGCGACCGGGCAGGTTCGGGAAAAACTGTTTTTT. Protein sequence: CASSEATGQVREKLFF.

This clonotype showed up just a few times. This chain joins TRBV6-1 and TRBJ2-5; TRBD2 matches 11 bases. The trim removed 5 bases at V and 1 base at J, leaving 9 bases unmatched. The CDR3 sequence is 17 residues long. Germline CDR1 reads MNHNS; CDR2 reads SASEGT. The CDR3 DNA reads as TGTGCCAGCAGTCCCCGGGGTAGCGGGGGGGCCCAAGAGACCCAGTACTTC. As protein: CASSPRGSGGAQETQYF.

The rearrangement uses TRBV4-1 and TRBJ2-3; D is uncertain. Germline lookup yields CDR1 MGHRA and CDR2 YSYEKL. Between the trimmed V and J ends, which lost 1 base and 2 bases, there was a span of 10 bases. The CDR3 is 15 residues long. In DNA form, the CDR3 reads TGCGCCAGCAGCCAAGGAGGTAGCAACACAGATACGCAGTATTTT. This sequence encodes CASSQGGSNTDTQYF.

This clonotype was seen only a few times. This chain connects TRBV14 to TRBJ2-7; D may be TRBD1 (5 bases). This CDR3 region has 13 residues. CDR1 SGHDN and CDR2 FVKESK come from the germline V gene. V dropped 0 bases and J dropped 8 bases, with 11 bases sitting between them. The CDR3 sequence: CASSQEAGQKQYF. Here the CDR3 DNA reads TGTGCCAGCAGCCAAGAGGCAGGACAAAAGCAGTACTTC.

The chain carries TRBV28 and TRBJ2-7, with TRBD1 matching over 9 bases. V was pared by 0 bases and J by 3 bases, with 3 bases of the junction left unmatched. The CDR3 covers 15 residues. The V gene's germline CDR1 is MDHEN and CDR2 SYDVKM. CDR3 in DNA: TGTGCCAGCAGTTTATGGGGACAGGGAGACTACGAGCAGTACTTC. This sequence encodes CASSLWGQGDYEQYF.